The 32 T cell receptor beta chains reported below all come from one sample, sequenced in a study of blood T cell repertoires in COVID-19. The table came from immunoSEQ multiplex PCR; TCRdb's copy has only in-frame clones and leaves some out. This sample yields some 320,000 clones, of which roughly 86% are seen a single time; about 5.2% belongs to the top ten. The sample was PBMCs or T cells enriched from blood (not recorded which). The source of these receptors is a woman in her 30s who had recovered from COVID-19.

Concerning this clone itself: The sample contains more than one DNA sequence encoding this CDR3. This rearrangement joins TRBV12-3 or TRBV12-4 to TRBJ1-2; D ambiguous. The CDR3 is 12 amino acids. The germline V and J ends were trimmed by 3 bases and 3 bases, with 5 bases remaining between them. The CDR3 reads CASSFSDYGYTF. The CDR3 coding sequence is TGTGCCAGCAGTTTTAGTGACTATGGCTACACCTTC.

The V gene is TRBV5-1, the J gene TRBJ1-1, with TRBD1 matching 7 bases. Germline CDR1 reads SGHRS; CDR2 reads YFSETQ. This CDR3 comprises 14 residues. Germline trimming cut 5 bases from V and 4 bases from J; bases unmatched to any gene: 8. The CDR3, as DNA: TGCGCCAGCAGGCGAGACAGGGACTTCACTGAAGCTTTCTTT. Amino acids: CASRRDRDFTEAFF.

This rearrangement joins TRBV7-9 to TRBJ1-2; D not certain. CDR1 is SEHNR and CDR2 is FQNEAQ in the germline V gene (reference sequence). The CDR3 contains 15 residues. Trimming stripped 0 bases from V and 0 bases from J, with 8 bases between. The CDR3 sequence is CASSLAQAPNYGYTF. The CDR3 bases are TGTGCCAGCAGCTTAGCGCAGGCTCCTAACTATGGCTACACCTTC.

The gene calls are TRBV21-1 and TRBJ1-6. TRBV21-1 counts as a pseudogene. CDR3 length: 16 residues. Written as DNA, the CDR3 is TGTGCCAGATCACGGTCGAAGTGGAGAAATAATTCACCCCTCCACTTT. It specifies CARSRSKWRNNSPLHF.

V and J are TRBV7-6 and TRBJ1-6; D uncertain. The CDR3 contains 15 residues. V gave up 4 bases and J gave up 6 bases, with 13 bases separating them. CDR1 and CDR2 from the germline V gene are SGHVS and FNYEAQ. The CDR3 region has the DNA TGTGCCAGCAGCTCAATACCTATAACTAATTCACCCCTCCACTTT. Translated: CASSSIPITNSPLHF.

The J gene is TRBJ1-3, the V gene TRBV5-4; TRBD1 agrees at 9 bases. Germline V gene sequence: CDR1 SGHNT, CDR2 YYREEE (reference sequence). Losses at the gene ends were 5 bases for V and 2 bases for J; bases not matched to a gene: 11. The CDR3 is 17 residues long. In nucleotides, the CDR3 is TGTGCCAGCAGTTTACCGCCGGGACAGGGTACTGGAAACACCATATATTTT. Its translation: CASSLPPGQGTGNTIYF. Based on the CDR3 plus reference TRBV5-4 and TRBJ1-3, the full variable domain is ETGVTQSPTHLIKTRGQQVTLRCSSQSGHNTVSWYQQALGQGPQFIFQYYREEENGRGNFPPRFSGLQFPNYSSELNVNALELDDSALYLCASSLPPGQGTGNTIYFGEGSWLTVV.

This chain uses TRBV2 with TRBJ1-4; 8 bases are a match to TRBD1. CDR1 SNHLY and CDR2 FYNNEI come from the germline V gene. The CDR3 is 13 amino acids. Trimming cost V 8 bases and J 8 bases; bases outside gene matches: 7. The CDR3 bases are TGTGCCAGCTTGGACAGGGCTTCCGAAAAACTGTTTTTT. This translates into CASLDRASEKLFF.

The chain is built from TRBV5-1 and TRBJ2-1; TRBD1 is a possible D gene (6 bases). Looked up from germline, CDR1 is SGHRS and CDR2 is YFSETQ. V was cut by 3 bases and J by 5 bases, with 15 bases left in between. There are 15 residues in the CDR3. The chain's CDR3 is CASSSLGGSNNEQFF. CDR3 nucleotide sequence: TGCGCCAGCAGCTCCTTAGGGGGTTCTAACAATGAGCAGTTCTTC. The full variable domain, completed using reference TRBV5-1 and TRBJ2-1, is KAGVTQTPRYLIKTRGQQVTLSCSPISGHRSVSWYQQTPGQGLQFLFEYFSETQRNKGNFPGRFSGRQFSNSRSEMNVSTLELGDSALYLCASSSLGGSNNEQFFGPGTRLTVL.

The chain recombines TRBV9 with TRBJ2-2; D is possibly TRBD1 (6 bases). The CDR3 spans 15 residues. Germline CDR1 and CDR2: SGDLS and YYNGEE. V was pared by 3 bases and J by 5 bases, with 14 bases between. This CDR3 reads CASSEQGIETGELFF. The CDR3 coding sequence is TGTGCCAGCAGCGAACAGGGAATTGAGACCGGGGAGCTGTTTTTT.

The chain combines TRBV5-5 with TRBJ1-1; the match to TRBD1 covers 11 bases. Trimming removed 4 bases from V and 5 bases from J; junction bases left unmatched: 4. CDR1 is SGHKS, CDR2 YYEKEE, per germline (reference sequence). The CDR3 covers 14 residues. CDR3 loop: CASSRTGGRTEAFF. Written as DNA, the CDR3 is TGTGCCAGCAGCAGGACAGGGGGCAGAACTGAAGCTTTCTTT.

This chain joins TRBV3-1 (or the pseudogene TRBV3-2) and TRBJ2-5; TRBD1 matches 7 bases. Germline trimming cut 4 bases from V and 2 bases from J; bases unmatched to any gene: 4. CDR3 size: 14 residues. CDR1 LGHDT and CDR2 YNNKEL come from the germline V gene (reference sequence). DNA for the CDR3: TGTGCCAGCAGCCCGGGACAGCTACAAGAGACCCAGTACTTC. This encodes CASSPGQLQETQYF.

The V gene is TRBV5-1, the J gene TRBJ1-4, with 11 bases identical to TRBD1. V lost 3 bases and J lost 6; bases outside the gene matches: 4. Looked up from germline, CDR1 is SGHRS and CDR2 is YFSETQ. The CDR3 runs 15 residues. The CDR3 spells CASSSGQGEYEKLFF. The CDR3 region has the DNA TGCGCCAGCAGCTCGGGACAGGGGGAATATGAAAAACTGTTTTTT.

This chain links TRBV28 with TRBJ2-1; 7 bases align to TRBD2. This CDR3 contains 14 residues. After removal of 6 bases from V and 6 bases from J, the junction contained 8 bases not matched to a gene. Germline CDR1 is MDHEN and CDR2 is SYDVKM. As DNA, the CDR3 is TGTGCCAGCAGGCCGCCGGGGGGTAGCAATGAGCAGTTCTTC. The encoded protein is CASRPPGGSNEQFF.

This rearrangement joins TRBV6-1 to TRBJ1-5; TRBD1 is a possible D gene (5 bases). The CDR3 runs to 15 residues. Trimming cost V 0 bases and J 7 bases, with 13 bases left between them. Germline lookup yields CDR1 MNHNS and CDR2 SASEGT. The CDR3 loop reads CASSEAFRDRQPQHF. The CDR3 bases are TGTGCCAGCAGTGAAGCCTTCAGGGATAGGCAGCCCCAGCATTTT.

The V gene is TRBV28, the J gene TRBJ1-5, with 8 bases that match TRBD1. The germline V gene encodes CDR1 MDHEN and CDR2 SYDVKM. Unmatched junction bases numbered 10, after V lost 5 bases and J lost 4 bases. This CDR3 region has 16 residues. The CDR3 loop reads CASSPRRTGPNQPQHF. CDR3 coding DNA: TGTGCCAGCAGTCCACGCCGGACAGGGCCAAATCAGCCCCAGCATTTT.

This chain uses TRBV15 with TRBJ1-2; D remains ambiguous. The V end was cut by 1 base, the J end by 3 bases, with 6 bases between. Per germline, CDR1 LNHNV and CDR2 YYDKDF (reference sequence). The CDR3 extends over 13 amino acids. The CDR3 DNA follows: TGTGCCACCAGCAGAGTCCCTGACTATGGCTACACCTTC. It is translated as CATSRVPDYGYTF.

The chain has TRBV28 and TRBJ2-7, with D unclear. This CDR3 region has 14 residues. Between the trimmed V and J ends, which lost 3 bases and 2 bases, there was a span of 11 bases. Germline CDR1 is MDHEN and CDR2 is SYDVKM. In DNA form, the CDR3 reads TGTGCCAGCAGTTTTAACAGACCAACCTACGAGCAGTACTTC. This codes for CASSFNRPTYEQYF. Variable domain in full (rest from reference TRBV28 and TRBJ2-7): DVKVTQSSRYLVKRTGEKVFLECVQDMDHENMFWYRQDPGLGLRLIYFSYDVKMKEKGDIPEGYSVSREKKERFSLILESASTNQTSMYLCASSFNRPTYEQYFGPGTRLTVT.

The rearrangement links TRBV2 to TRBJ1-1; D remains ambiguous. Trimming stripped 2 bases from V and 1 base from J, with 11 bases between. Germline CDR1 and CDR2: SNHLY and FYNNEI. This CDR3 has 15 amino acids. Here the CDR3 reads CASSELRHRNTEAFF. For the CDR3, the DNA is TGTGCCAGCAGTGAACTTAGACACCGGAACACTGAAGCTTTCTTT.

CDR3 DNA: TGTGCCAGCAGTTTATCGGGTAAAGAGCAGTACTTC. This translates into CASSLSGKEQYF. The genes are TRBV12-3 or TRBV12-4 and TRBJ2-7; D gene unclear. V lost 2 bases and J 7 bases, leaving 9 bases between the germline ends. This CDR3 region has 12 residues.

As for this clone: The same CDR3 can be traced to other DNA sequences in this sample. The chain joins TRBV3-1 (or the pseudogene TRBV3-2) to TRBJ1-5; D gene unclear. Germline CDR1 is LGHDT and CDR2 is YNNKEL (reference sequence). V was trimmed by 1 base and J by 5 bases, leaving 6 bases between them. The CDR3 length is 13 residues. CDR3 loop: CASSQARDQPQHF. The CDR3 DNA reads TGTGCCAGCAGCCAAGCCCGGGATCAGCCCCAGCATTTT.

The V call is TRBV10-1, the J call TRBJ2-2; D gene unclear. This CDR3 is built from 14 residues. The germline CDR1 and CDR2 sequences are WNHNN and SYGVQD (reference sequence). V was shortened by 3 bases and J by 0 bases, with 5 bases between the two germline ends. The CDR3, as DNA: TGCGCCAGCAGTGAACAGACGAACACCGGGGAGCTGTTTTTT. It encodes CASSEQTNTGELFF.

The CDR3 sequence is CSVAGGADTEAFF. The CDR3 coding sequence is TGCAGCGTGGCAGGGGGCGCGGACACTGAAGCTTTCTTT. V and J are TRBV29-1 and TRBJ1-1, with TRBD1 identical over 8 bases. Germline values: CDR1 SQVTM, CDR2 ANQGSEA. V shed 6 bases and J 3 bases; nucleotides not matched to a gene: 6. This CDR3 has 13 amino acids.

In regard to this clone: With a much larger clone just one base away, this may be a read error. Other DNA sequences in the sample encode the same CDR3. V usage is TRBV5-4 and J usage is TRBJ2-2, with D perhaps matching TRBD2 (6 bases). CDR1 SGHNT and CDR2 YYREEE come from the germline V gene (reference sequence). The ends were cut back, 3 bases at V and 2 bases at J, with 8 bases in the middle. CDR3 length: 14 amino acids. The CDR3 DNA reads TGTGCCAGCAGCTCGGGACTTAACACCGGGGAGCTGTTTTTT. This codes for CASSSGLNTGELFF.

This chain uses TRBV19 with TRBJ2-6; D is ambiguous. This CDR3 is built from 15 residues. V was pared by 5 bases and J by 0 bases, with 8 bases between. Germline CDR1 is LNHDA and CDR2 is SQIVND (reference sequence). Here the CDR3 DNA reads TGTGCCAGTAGTCCTCAGATCTCTGGGGCCAACGTCCTGACTTTC. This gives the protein CASSPQISGANVLTF.

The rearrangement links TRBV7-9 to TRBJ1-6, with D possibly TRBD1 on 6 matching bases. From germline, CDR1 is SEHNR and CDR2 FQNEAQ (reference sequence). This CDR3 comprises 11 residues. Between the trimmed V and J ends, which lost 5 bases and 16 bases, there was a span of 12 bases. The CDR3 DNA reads TGTGCCAGCAGCGTGGACAGCAATCTCCACTTT. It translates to CASSVDSNLHF.

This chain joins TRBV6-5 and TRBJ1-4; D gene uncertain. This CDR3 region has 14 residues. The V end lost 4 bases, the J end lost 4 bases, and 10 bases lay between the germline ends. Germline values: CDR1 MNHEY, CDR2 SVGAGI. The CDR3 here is CASSLVAYNEKLFF. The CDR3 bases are TGTGCCAGCAGTTTGGTAGCCTATAATGAAAAACTGTTTTTT.

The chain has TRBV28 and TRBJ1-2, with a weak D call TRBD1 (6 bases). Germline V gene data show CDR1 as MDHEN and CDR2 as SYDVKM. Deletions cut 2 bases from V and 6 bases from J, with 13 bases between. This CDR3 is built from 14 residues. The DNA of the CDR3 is TGTGCCAGCAGTTTACTGGCAGGGGCCGATGGCTACACCTTC. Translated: CASSLLAGADGYTF.

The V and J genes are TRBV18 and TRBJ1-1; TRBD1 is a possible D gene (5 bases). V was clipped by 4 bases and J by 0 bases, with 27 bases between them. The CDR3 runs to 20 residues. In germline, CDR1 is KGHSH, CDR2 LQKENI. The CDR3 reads CASSLTPLLFGGTMNTEAFF. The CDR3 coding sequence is TGTGCCAGCTCACTCACACCACTCCTCTTCGGGGGGACTATGAACACTGAAGCTTTCTTT.

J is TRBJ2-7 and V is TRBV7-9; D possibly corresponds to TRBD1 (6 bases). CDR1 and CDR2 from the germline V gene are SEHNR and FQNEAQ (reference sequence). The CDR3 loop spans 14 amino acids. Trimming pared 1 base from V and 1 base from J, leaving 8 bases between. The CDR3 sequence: CASSLVGTSYEQYF. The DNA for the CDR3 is TGTGCCAGCAGCTTAGTTGGGACATCCTACGAGCAGTACTTC.

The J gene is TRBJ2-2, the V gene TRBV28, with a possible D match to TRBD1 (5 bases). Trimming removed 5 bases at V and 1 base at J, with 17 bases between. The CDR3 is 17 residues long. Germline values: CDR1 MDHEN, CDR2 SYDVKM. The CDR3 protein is CASSNRMGHQNTGELFF. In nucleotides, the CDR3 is TGTGCCAGCAGTAACAGGATGGGGCACCAGAACACCGGGGAGCTGTTTTTT.

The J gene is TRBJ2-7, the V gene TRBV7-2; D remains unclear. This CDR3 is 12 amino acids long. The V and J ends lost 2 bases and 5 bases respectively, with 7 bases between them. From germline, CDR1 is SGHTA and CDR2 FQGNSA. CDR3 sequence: CASSLQVHEQYF. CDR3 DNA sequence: TGTGCCAGCAGCTTACAGGTGCACGAGCAGTACTTC.

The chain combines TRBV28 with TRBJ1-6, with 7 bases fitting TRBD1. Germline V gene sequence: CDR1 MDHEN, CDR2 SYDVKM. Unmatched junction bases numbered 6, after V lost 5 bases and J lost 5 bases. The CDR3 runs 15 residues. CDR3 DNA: TGTGCCAGCAGTCGGTTCGGGACAGATAATTCACCCCTCCACTTT. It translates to CASSRFGTDNSPLHF.